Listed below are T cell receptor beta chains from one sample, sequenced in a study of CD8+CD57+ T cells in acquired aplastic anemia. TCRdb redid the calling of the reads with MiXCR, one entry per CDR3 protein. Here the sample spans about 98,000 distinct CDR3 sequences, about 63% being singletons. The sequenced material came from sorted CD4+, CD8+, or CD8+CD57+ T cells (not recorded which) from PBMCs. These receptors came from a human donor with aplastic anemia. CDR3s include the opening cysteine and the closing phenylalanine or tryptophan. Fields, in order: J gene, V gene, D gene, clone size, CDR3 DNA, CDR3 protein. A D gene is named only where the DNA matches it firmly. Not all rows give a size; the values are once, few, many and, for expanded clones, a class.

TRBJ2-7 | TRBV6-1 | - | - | TGTGCCAGCAGCGCCCAAGCCCTCTACGAGCAGTACTTC | CASSAQALYEQYF
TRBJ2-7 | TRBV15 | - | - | TGTGCCACCAGCAGAGATACAGGGGACTTCTACGAGCAGTACTTC | CATSRDTGDFYEQYF
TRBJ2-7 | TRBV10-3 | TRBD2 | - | TGTGCCATCGGTAAGACTAGCGGGGATGGCTCCTACGAGCAGTACTTC | CAIGKTSGDGSYEQYF
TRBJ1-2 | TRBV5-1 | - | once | TGCGCCAGCAGCTTGGATTATCGGGGAAATAACTATGGCTACACCTTC | CASSLDYRGNNYGYTF
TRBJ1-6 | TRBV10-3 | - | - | TGTGCCATCAGCGGGACTTGGGATTCACCCCTCCACTTT | CAISGTWDSPLHF
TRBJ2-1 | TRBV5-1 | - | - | TGCGCCAGCAGCTTGGCCGCGTTAGGCAATGAGCAGTTCTTC | CASSLAALGNEQFF
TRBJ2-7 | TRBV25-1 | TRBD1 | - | TGTGCCAGCAGTGACCTCCTTGGACAGGGGGCTATCTACGAGCAGTACTTC | CASSDLLGQGAIYEQYF
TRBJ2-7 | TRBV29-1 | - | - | TGCAGCGTTGTATGGACGGACTACGAGCAGTACTTC | CSVVWTDYEQYF
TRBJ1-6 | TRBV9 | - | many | TGTGCCAGCAACGCTCCGAATTCACCCCTCCACTTT | CASNAPNSPLHF
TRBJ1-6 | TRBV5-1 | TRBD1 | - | TGCGCCAGCAGCCCACCGACAGGGGGCGGCGAACCCCTCCACTTT | CASSPPTGGGEPLHF
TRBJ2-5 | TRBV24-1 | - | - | TGTGCCACCAGTGACCCTGGCCTTGGCACCCAGTACTTC | CATSDPGLGTQYF
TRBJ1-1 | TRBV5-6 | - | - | TGTGCCAGCAGCTTGGCGGGGGGCGGGCCCATGGGTGAAGCTTTCTTT | CASSLAGGGPMGEAFF
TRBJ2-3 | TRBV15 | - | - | TGTGCCACCAGCAGAGAGATGTCCTCAGGATCAGATACGCAGTATTTT | CATSREMSSGSDTQYF
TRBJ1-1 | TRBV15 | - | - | TGTGCCACCAGCAGAAGTGCACCTGAAGCTTTCTTT | CATSRSAPEAFF
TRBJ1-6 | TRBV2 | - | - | TGTGCCAGCAGTGAAGGACGGGCCCCAGACAGAGTTTATAATTCACCCCTCCACTTT | CASSEGRAPDRVYNSPLHF
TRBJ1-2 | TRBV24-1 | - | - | TGTGCCACCAGTGATTTTGGGAACTATGGCTACACCTTC | CATSDFGNYGYTF
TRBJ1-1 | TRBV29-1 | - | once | TGCAGCGTTGGAAGACAGGAGAACACTGAAGCTTTCTTT | CSVGRQENTEAFF
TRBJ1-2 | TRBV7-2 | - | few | TGTGCCAGCAGCTTAGGAACCAGGATTATCGACTACACCTTC | CASSLGTRIIDYTF
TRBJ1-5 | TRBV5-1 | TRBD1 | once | TGCGCCAGCAGCATCGGACAGGATCAGCCCCAGCATTTT | CASSIGQDQPQHF
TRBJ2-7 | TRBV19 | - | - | TGTGCCAGTCGCCCCGTGGGACTGTCCTTCTACGAGCAGTACTTC | CASRPVGLSFYEQYF
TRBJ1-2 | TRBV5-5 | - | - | TGTGCCAGCGTACCGGAAGTGGGGCGCAAATTTGGCTACACCTTC | CASVPEVGRKFGYTF
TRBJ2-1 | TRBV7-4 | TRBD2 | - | TGTGCCAGTAGTATTCGGGGACTAGCTCACAATGAGCAGTTCTTC | CASSIRGLAHNEQFF
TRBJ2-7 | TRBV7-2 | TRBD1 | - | TGTGCCAGCAGCCGGGACAGTACCTACGAGCAGTACTTC | CASSRDSTYEQYF
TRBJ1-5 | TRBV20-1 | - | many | TGCAGTGCTAGAGAGGGGACAACGAAGCATTTT | CSAREGTTKHF
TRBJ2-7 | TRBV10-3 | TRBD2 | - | TGTGCCATCAGTGAATCGGGAGGGCAGATGTACGAGCAGTACTTC | CAISESGGQMYEQYF
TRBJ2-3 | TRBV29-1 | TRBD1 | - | TGCAGCGGGTGGGACAGGGAAATCACAGATACGCAGTATTTT | CSGWDREITDTQYF
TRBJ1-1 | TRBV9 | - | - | TGTGCCAGCAGCGTACGGGGGGAGGCTGAAGCTTTCTTT | CASSVRGEAEAFF
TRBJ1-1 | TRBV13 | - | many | TGTGCCAGCAGCTTGGCTTCGGGAACTGAAGCTTTCTTT | CASSLASGTEAFF
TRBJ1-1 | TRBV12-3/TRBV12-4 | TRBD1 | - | TGTGCCAGCAGTTTGTTCAGGGGGCTAAACACTGGAGCTTTCTTT | CASSLFRGLNTGAFF
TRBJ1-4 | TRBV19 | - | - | TGTGCCAGTAGTGGGCAGGCTGAAAAACTGTTTTTT | CASSGQAEKLFF
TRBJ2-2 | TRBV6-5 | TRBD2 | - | TGTGCCAGCAGTTATAGCCGCGGGAGACCCGGGGAGCTGTTTTTT | CASSYSRGRPGELFF
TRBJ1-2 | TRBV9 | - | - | TGTGCCAGCAGCGTAATCATGGGTGGCTACACCTTC | CASSVIMGGYTF
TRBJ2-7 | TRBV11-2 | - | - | TGTGCCAGCAACCCAGGGGCGACAGGAACCTACGAGCAGTACTTC | CASNPGATGTYEQYF
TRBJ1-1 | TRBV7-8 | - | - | TGTGCCAGCAGCCCCCGGGGCACTATGAACACTGAAGCTTTCTTT | CASSPRGTMNTEAFF
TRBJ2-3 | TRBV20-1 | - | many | TGCAGTGCTAATTTCCCGGAGCGGGTTTACCGCACAGATACGCAGTATTTT | CSANFPERVYRTDTQYF
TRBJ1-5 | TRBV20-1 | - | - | TGCAGTGCTAGAGATCACCGATATAGCAATCAGCCCCAGCATTTT | CSARDHRYSNQPQHF
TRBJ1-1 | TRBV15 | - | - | TGTGCCACCAGCAGAAGCAGGTCGAACACTGAAGCTTTCTTT | CATSRSRSNTEAFF
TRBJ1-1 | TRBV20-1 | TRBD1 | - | TGCAGTGCCTTGAGGGCAGGGGGCTCCACTGAAGCTTTCTTT | CSALRAGGSTEAFF
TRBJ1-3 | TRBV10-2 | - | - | TGCGCCAGCAGTGTAGGGCTAATTAGCACCATATATTTT | CASSVGLISTIYF
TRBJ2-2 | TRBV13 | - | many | TGTGCCAGCAGCTGGCGTGGGCGGACCGGGGAGCTGTTTTTT | CASSWRGRTGELFF
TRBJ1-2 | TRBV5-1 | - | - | TGCGCCAGCAGCTTGCCAGGGATGGATGGCTATGGCTACACCTTC | CASSLPGMDGYGYTF
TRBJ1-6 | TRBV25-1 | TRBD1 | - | TGTGCCAGCAGTGCGCTGACAGGGGTTAATTCACCCCTCCACTTT | CASSALTGVNSPLHF
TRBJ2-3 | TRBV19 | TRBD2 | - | TGTGCCAGTAGTATCGGACTAGCGACAGATACGCAGTATTTT | CASSIGLATDTQYF
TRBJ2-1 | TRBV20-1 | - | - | TGCAGTGCTATCAGGGGCAGTGGCAATGAGCAGTTCTTC | CSAIRGSGNEQFF
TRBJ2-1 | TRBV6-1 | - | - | TGTGCCAGCACCCCGGATCGCCAGGGGGGGTATGAGCAGTTCTTC | CASTPDRQGGYEQFF
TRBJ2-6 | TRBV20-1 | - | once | TGCAGTCCGATAGTTACCCCTGGGGCCAACGTCCTGACTTTC | CSPIVTPGANVLTF
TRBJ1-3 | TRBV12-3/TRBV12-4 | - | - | TGTGCCAGCAGTGCTAGGGAGGGGTTTTACGGAAACACCATATATTTT | CASSAREGFYGNTIYF
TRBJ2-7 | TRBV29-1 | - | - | TGCAGCGTTGCGGGATCGACCGACACGCGACTATCCTACGAGCAGTACTTC | CSVAGSTDTRLSYEQYF
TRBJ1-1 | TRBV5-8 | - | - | TGTGCCAGCCCGCGGAACACTGAAGCTTTCTTT | CASPRNTEAFF
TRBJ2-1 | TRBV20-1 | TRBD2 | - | TGCAGTGCTAGTAGTAGCGGGAATCGCTACAATGAGCAGTTCTTC | CSASSSGNRYNEQFF
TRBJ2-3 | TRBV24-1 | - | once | TGTGCCACCAGTGATGGGAACACAGATACGCAGTATTTT | CATSDGNTDTQYF
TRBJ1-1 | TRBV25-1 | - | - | TGTGCCAGCAGTAAAGGGACTGAAGCTTTCTTT | CASSKGTEAFF
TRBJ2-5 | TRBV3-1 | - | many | TGTGCCAGCAGCCAACAGGACATTCAAGAGACCCAGTACTTC | CASSQQDIQETQYF
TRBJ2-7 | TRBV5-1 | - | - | TGCGCCAGCAGGGAGGACAGACTGAACTACGAGCAGTACTTC | CASREDRLNYEQYF
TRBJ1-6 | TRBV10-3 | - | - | TGTGCCAGCATTTACGACCTAGATTCACCCCTCCACTTT | CASIYDLDSPLHF
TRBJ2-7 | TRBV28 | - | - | TGTGCCAGCAGTCTTACTCACCGTGCAGGGCACTACGAGCAGTACTTC | CASSLTHRAGHYEQYF
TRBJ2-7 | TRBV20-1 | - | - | TGCAGTGCTATAGAAGACACCTACGAGCAGTACTTC | CSAIEDTYEQYF
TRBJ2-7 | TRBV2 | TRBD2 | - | TGTGCCAGCAGGCGAACTAGCGGGGTCCAGCAGTACTTC | CASRRTSGVQQYF
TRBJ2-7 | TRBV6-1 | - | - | TGTGCCAGCAGTGAACAAGGGGGGTACGAGCAGTACTTC | CASSEQGGYEQYF